The entry below gives a single T cell receptor beta chain sequence along with its context. The use of a sample-barcoded 5' primer and a J-beta primer mix characterized a second PCR of about 7 to 12 cycles. A template-switch adaptor containing 12 random nucleotides labeled each cDNA molecule. One entry per CDR3 protein, called by TCRdb with MiXCR from the 5' RACE reads. The data show about a million distinct CDR3 sequences, with approximately 50% seen just once and about 20% held by the top ten. The entry originates in a study of blood T cells in healthy people across ages. The sequenced sample consisted of blood. This sequence originates from a woman in her sixties or seventies in good health.

As DNA, the CDR3 is TGTGCCAGCAGACTCGGCCTAGCGGCCACCGGGGAGCTGTTTTTT. It translates to CASRLGLAATGELFF. The chain uses TRBV7-8 and TRBJ2-2; 7 positions match TRBD2. The CDR3 runs to 15 residues. Germline V gene lookup returns CDR1 SGHVS and CDR2 FQNEAQ. The J segment lost 4 bases and the V segment lost 6 bases, leaving 8 bases of the junction unmatched.